This is a list of T cell receptor beta chains from one sample in a study of shared clonotypes between healthy human individuals. Clones were read by immunoSEQ multiplex PCR, and TCRdb kept only the in-frame ones, dropping some. The repertoire consists of over 400,000 clones, with more than 95% occurring once and the leading ten covering about 0.067%. The sequenced sample consisted of naive CD4+ T cells sorted from blood. The receptor source for this set is a woman in her twenties or thirties in good health. Both conserved end residues are part of each CDR3. D genes are given only for firm matches. For some rows the clone size is stated as once, few or many, or as a class when expanded; others skip it.

>-|TRBD1|TRBJ1-2|TRBV19
CASSTGQGSPINYGYTF
TGTGCCAGTAGCACAGGACAGGGCAGTCCGATTAACTATGGCTACACCTTC
>-|-|TRBJ2-7|TRBV10-2
CASRYTPDTNEQYF
TGCGCCAGCAGATACACTCCCGATACCAACGAGCAGTACTTC
>-|TRBD1|TRBJ2-7|TRBV7-9
CASSLRDSGALVEQYF
TGTGCCAGCAGCCTAAGGGACAGCGGCGCACTGGTAGAGCAGTACTTC
>-|-|TRBJ2-2|TRBV5-1
CASSPVGTGVVSATGELFF
TGCGCCAGCAGCCCGGTCGGGACGGGTGTCGTCTCCGCCACCGGGGAGCTGTTTTTT
>-|-|TRBJ2-1|TRBV11-3
CASSLLAAHNEQFF
TGTGCCAGCAGCTTACTAGCAGCACACAATGAGCAGTTCTTC
>-|-|TRBJ2-2|TRBV4-1
CASSLRRETGGELFF
TGCGCCAGCAGTCTTAGGCGGGAAACGGGCGGGGAGCTGTTTTTT
>once|-|TRBJ2-7|TRBV27
CASSAGGDF
TGTGCCAGCAGTGCCGGCGGGGACTTC
>once|TRBD2|TRBJ2-1|TRBV2
CASSEFLAGVGEQFF
TGTGCCAGCAGTGAATTCCTAGCGGGAGTGGGTGAGCAGTTCTTC
>-|TRBD2|TRBJ2-3|TRBV14
CASGIPGLPTQYF
TGTGCCAGCGGAATACCGGGACTACCCACGCAGTATTTT
>-|-|TRBJ2-3|TRBV4-1
CASSQSRIAVSKSDTQYF
TGCGCCAGCAGCCAATCCCGAATAGCGGTCTCCAAGTCGGATACGCAGTATTTT
>-|-|TRBJ2-5|TRBV7-9
CASSLRREETQYF
TGTGCCAGCAGCTTACGCCGGGAGGAGACCCAGTACTTC
>-|TRBD1|TRBJ2-5|TRBV5-1
CASSGTVQETQYF
TGCGCCAGCAGCGGGACAGTTCAAGAGACCCAGTACTTC
>-|TRBD2|TRBJ2-7|TRBV10-3
CAIRASGKREQYF
TGTGCCATCAGGGCTAGCGGGAAACGTGAGCAGTACTTC
>-|-|TRBJ2-6|TRBV7-9
CASTPQGPTGANVLTF
TGTGCCAGCACCCCACAGGGTCCCACTGGGGCCAACGTCCTGACTTTC
>-|-|TRBJ2-6|TRBV27
CASSLSGRAGGANVLTF
TGTGCCAGCAGTTTATCTGGCCGGGCGGGTGGGGCCAACGTCCTGACTTTC
>-|TRBD1|TRBJ1-1|TRBV12-5
CASGLAQGADTEAFF
TGTGCTAGTGGTTTGGCCCAGGGGGCCGACACTGAAGCTTTCTTT
>once|TRBD2|TRBJ2-3|TRBV11-2
CASSLGTSGTDTQYF
TGTGCCAGCAGCTTAGGGACTAGCGGGACCGATACGCAGTATTTT
>-|TRBD1|TRBJ2-1|TRBV5-4
CASSPGQGTLLTDNEQFF
TGTGCCAGCAGCCCAGGACAGGGGACATTGCTCACCGACAATGAGCAGTTCTTC
>-|-|TRBJ2-7|TRBV5-4
CASSWETGSSYEQYF
TGTGCCAGCAGCTGGGAAACAGGGAGCTCCTACGAGCAGTACTTC
>-|-|TRBJ1-1|TRBV5-1
CASSLGSANTEAFF
TGCGCCAGCAGCCTCGGCTCGGCGAACACTGAAGCTTTCTTT
>-|TRBD2|TRBJ2-3|TRBV4-1
CASSQDPSGYTDTQYF
TGCGCCAGCAGCCAAGACCCTAGCGGGTACACAGATACGCAGTATTTT
>-|-|TRBJ1-1|TRBV13
CASSLGDRNTEAFF
TGTGCCAGCAGCTTAGGGGACAGGAACACTGAAGCTTTCTTT
>-|TRBD1|TRBJ2-7|TRBV28
CASSYQPGTGARTYEQYF
TGTGCCAGCAGTTACCAGCCCGGGACAGGCGCGAGAACCTACGAGCAGTACTTC
>-|TRBD2|TRBJ2-5|TRBV29-1
CSVEGGSTGETQYF
TGCAGCGTTGAAGGCGGGAGTACAGGAGAGACCCAGTACTTC
>once|-|TRBJ2-3|TRBV7-2
CASSYVVTDTQYF
TGTGCCAGCAGCTATGTAGTCACAGATACGCAGTATTTT
>once|TRBD2|TRBJ2-5|TRBV10-3
CAIRSDSGSIETQYF
TGTGCCATCAGGTCGGATAGCGGGAGTATAGAGACCCAGTACTTC
>-|-|TRBJ2-2|TRBV5-4
CASSLARGAVAGELFF
TGTGCCAGCAGCTTGGCTCGGGGGGCAGTCGCCGGGGAGCTGTTTTTT
>-|-|TRBJ1-2|TRBV6-6
CASNLQGDYGYTF
TGTGCCAGCAACCTACAGGGTGACTATGGCTACACCTTC
>-|TRBD1|TRBJ1-1|TRBV5-1
CADGTGNTEAFF
TGCGCCGACGGGACAGGGAACACTGAAGCTTTCTTT
>once|TRBD2|TRBJ2-3|TRBV5-4
CASSLVSGLIDTQYF
TGTGCCAGCAGCTTGGTTAGCGGGCTTATAGATACGCAGTATTTT
>-|-|TRBJ2-7|TRBV29-1
CSVEFGVGSYEQYF
TGCAGCGTTGAATTCGGAGTGGGAAGCTACGAGCAGTACTTC
>-|-|TRBJ1-5|TRBV30
CAWTNSDNQPQHF
TGTGCCTGGACAAACAGTGACAATCAGCCCCAGCATTTT
>-|-|TRBJ2-7|TRBV11-2
CASSLDRAGWEYEQYF
TGTGCCAGCAGCTTAGATCGGGCAGGGTGGGAGTACGAGCAGTACTTC
>-|TRBD1|TRBJ2-6|TRBV18
CASSADRAAGGANVLTF
TGTGCCAGCTCAGCCGACAGGGCCGCGGGTGGGGCCAACGTCCTGACTTTC
>-|-|TRBJ1-5|TRBV19
CASMGGAQGPQHF
TGTGCCAGTATGGGGGGGGCCCAGGGGCCCCAGCATTTT
>once|TRBD1|TRBJ2-3|TRBV2
CASSEIGGGGTDTQYF
TGTGCCAGCAGCGAAATAGGGGGCGGTGGCACAGATACGCAGTATTTT
>-|-|TRBJ2-1|TRBV9
CASSVAGVHYYNEQFF
TGTGCCAGCAGCGTAGCCGGCGTCCATTATTACAATGAGCAGTTCTTC
>-|TRBD2|TRBJ2-5|TRBV5-1
CASGGNAGGETQYF
TGCGCCAGCGGTGGGAATGCGGGAGGAGAGACCCAGTACTTC
>-|TRBD2|TRBJ2-7|TRBV28
CASSPTSGTRPQYF
TGTGCCAGCAGTCCTACTAGCGGGACACGCCCGCAGTACTTC
>-|TRBD2|TRBJ2-3|TRBV19
CASRRTSGTTDTQYF
TGTGCCAGTAGGCGGACTAGCGGGACCACAGATACGCAGTATTTT
>-|TRBD1|TRBJ2-3|TRBV2
CASSQPGQGWEDTQYF
TGTGCCAGCAGTCAACCGGGACAGGGTTGGGAAGATACGCAGTATTTT
>-|-|TRBJ2-7|TRBV5-1
CASSQTTGLEQYF
TGCGCCAGCAGCCAAACTACAGGGCTCGAGCAGTACTTC
>-|TRBD2|TRBJ2-1|TRBV6-1
CASSESSSGRNEQFF
TGTGCCAGCAGTGAATCATCTAGCGGGAGGAATGAGCAGTTCTTC
>-|-|TRBJ1-1|TRBV5-6
CASNAPNGYTEAFF
TGTGCCAGCAACGCACCTAATGGATACACTGAAGCTTTCTTT
>-|-|TRBJ2-2|TRBV10-1
CASRVGLNTGELFF
TGCGCCAGCAGGGTGGGTCTGAACACCGGGGAGCTGTTTTTT